This T cell receptor (beta chain) emerged from a study of control samples from healthy donors and cancer patients. As for this clone: The junction shows a germline mismatch at one end, possibly a read error.

The method was immunoSEQ multiplex PCR; TCRdb's version includes in-frame clones alone and lacks a portion of them. This table holds under 130,000 clones, about 89% found once. The CDR3 runs 11 residues. Germline lookup yields CDR1 MNHEY and CDR2 SVGEGT. This TCR was recovered from a man aged 60 to 75 with lung cancer. The specimen sequenced was PBMCs. The V call is TRBV6-2 or TRBV6-3, the J call TRBJ1-2, with D maybe TRBD1 (5 bases). The CDR3 sequence is CASSYDRTQLF. The CDR3 nucleotides read TGTGCCAGCAGTTACGACCGGACACAACTCTTC.